A single sample gave rise to the 18 T cell receptor beta chains below, sequenced in a study of vaccination and CD4 T cells after COVID-19. Their antigen targets remain unknown. An Oncomine TCR Beta short-read assay was used to sequence the DNA from cultured CD4+ T cells. One entry per CDR3 protein results from TCRdb running MiXCR on the PCR reads. Counted here are about 20,000 distinct CDR3 sequences, around 60% occurring once; the ten biggest clones make up approximately 9%. Treatment given: roughly 10-day PBMC culture with coronavirus spike peptide pools or control peptides (ViraFEST assay). Material for sequencing was CD4+ T cells from blood, cultured in vitro. These receptor sequences come from a human donor who had recovered from COVID-19.

V is TRBV14 and J is TRBJ2-7, with no clear D. The CDR3 length is 15 residues. Germline assignment: CDR1 SGHDN and CDR2 FVKESK. V was trimmed by 0 bases and J by 2 bases, leaving 11 bases between them. The CDR3 region is CASSQDSSPTYEQYF. Here the CDR3 DNA reads TGTGCCAGCAGCCAAGACTCTTCGCCTACCTACGAGCAGTACTTC. Combining the CDR3 with reference TRBV14 and TRBJ2-7 gives the whole variable domain EAGVTQFPSHSVIEKGQTVTLRCDPISGHDNLYWYRRVMGKEIKFLLHFVKESKQDESGMPNNRFLAERTGGTYSTLKVQPAELEDSGVYFCASSQDSSPTYEQYFGPGTRLTVT.

The chain is built from TRBV6-1 and TRBJ2-3; the match to TRBD2 covers 8 bases. The length of the CDR3 is 15 residues. Trimming removed 5 bases from V and 0 bases from J; junction bases left unmatched: 4. CDR1 and CDR2 from the germline V gene are MNHNS and SASEGT. The CDR3 bases are TGTGCCAGCAGTCGACTAGCGTCTAGCACAGATACGCAGTATTTT. It translates to CASSRLASSTDTQYF.

DNA for the CDR3: TGTGCCAGCAGTTTATATGTGAGCACTAGCTCCTACAATGAGCAGTTCTTC. It codes for CASSLYVSTSSYNEQFF. This sequence joins TRBV27 and TRBJ2-1; a weak D match, TRBD2 (5 bases). The germline V gene has CDR1 MNHEY and CDR2 SMNVEV (reference sequence). The germline V and J ends were trimmed by 1 base and 0 bases, with 13 bases remaining between them. The CDR3 runs to 17 residues.

The genes are TRBV12-3 or TRBV12-4 and TRBJ1-5, with D unclear. Trimming pared 2 bases from V and 3 bases from J, leaving 5 bases between. The CDR3 contains 13 residues. CDR3 region: CASSLNYNQPQHF. CDR3 sequence (DNA): TGTGCCAGCAGTTTAAACTACAATCAGCCCCAGCATTTT.

This chain links TRBV10-3 with TRBJ2-3; 9 bases map to TRBD2. V shed 6 bases and J 0 bases; nucleotides not matched to a gene: 7. The germline V gene has CDR1 ENHRY and CDR2 SYGVKD. The CDR3 contains 16 residues. CDR3 sequence reads: CAISRTSDASTDTQYF. CDR3 nucleotide sequence: TGTGCCATCAGCCGGACTAGCGATGCTAGCACAGATACGCAGTATTTT.

This chain connects TRBV20-1 to TRBJ1-6, with D possibly being TRBD1 (5 bases). CDR3 length: 14 residues. In germline, CDR1 is DFQATT, CDR2 SNEGSKA (reference sequence). V was cut by 6 bases and J by 7 bases, with 16 bases left in between. The CDR3 DNA follows: TGCAGTGCACCAGCCGGGACGGGAAATTCACCCCTCCACTTT. Translating gives CSAPAGTGNSPLHF.

The chain joins TRBV27 to TRBJ1-2; no firm D call. Germline lookup yields CDR1 MNHEY and CDR2 SMNVEV (reference sequence). Trimming removed 3 bases from V and 0 bases from J, with 8 bases in between. The CDR3 spans 14 residues. The CDR3 bases are TGTGCCAGCAGTTTGCGAGGGACTAACTATGGCTACACCTTC. It codes for CASSLRGTNYGYTF.

The chain uses TRBV11-3 and TRBJ1-5; 7 nucleotides line up with TRBD1. This CDR3 contains 14 residues. The V gene end was trimmed by 5 bases and the J gene end by 1 base; junction bases not matched to a gene: 2. Per the germline V gene, CDR1 is SGHNT and CDR2 is YENEEA. CDR3 in DNA: TGTGCCAGCAGCCCACAGGGGAGCAATCAGCCCCAGCATTTT. Amino acids: CASSPQGSNQPQHF.

V gene TRBV29-1 combines with J gene TRBJ2-3, with a tentative D call TRBD1 (5 bases). The CDR3 sequence is 13 residues long. Germline V lookup: CDR1 SQVTM, CDR2 ANQGSEA. The ends were cut back, 7 bases at V and 3 bases at J, with 14 bases in the middle. The CDR3 nucleotides are TGCAGCGGCCTCAAGGGGTGGACAGATACGCAGTATTTT. Its translation: CSGLKGWTDTQYF.

This chain connects TRBV29-1 to TRBJ1-2; D might be TRBD1 (6 bases). Trimming left V 3 bases short and J 3 bases short, with 20 bases between. CDR3 length equals 16 residues. The V gene's germline CDR1 is SQVTM and CDR2 ANQGSEA. CDR3 nucleotides: TGCAGCGTTGAGCATGTCGGGAGGGGGAAGGACTATGGCTACACCTTC. It is translated as CSVEHVGRGKDYGYTF. The variable domain in full, completed from reference TRBV29-1 and TRBJ1-2, reads SAVISQKPSRDICQRGTSLTIQCQVDSQVTMMFWYRQQPGQSLTLIATANQGSEATYESGFVIDKFPISRPNLTFSTLTVSNMSPEDSSIYLCSVEHVGRGKDYGYTFGSGTRLTVV.

This clonotype was picked up a small number of times. The chain has TRBV30 and TRBJ1-1; D call uncertain. The CDR3 is 11 residues long. V was trimmed by 2 bases and J by 7 bases, leaving 8 bases between them. Germline CDR1 is GTSNPN and CDR2 is SVGIG (reference sequence). This chain's CDR3 is CAWSKGIEAFF. The CDR3 nucleotides are TGTGCCTGGAGTAAAGGTATTGAAGCTTTCTTT.

The chain carries TRBV20-1 and TRBJ2-3, with 12 bases aligning to TRBD2. From germline, CDR1 is DFQATT and CDR2 SNEGSKA (reference sequence). The CDR3 sequence is 13 residues long. Trimming at V came to 6 bases and at J to 10 bases, leaving 8 bases not matched to a gene. The CDR3 region is CSAPRLAGVPQYF. The DNA of the CDR3 is TGCAGTGCCCCGAGACTAGCGGGAGTTCCGCAGTATTTT.

The chain employs TRBV5-4 and TRBJ2-3; D call uncertain. Trimming removed 5 bases at V and 6 bases at J, with 10 bases between. This CDR3 contains 12 residues. CDR1 is SGHNT and CDR2 is YYREEE in the germline V gene (reference sequence). In DNA, the CDR3 is TGTGCCAGCAGTTTCTTTCTCGATACGCAGTATTTT. Translating gives CASSFFLDTQYF.

The chain employs TRBV11-2 and TRBJ2-3; unclear D gene. Trimming took 1 base from V and 0 from J, leaving 5 bases between them. This CDR3 is built from 14 residues. From germline, CDR1 is SGHAT and CDR2 FQNNGV. This chain's CDR3 is CASSLGTSTDTQYF. The CDR3 DNA reads TGTGCCAGCAGCTTAGGTACTAGCACAGATACGCAGTATTTT.

This clonotype showed up just a few times. The chain uses TRBV9 and TRBJ2-3, with 8 bases identical to TRBD2. The CDR3 runs to 16 residues. CDR1 is SGDLS and CDR2 is YYNGEE in the germline V gene. With 0 bases clipped from V and 5 bases from J, the junction kept 8 bases outside the gene matches. Written as DNA, the CDR3 is TGTGCCAGCAGCGTAGACCCGGGAGGGTCGGTAGATACGCAGTATTTT. Its protein is CASSVDPGGSVDTQYF.

This clonotype has just a few counts. The chain recombines TRBV20-1 with TRBJ2-7; maybe TRBD1 (6 bases). V was clipped by 3 bases and J by 3 bases, with 21 bases between them. The CDR3 extends over 16 amino acids. Germline lookup yields CDR1 DFQATT and CDR2 SNEGSKA (reference sequence). The CDR3 DNA reads TGCAGTGCTAGTCCCTCGGGGCACAGGGTTAGCTACGAGCAGTACTTC. Protein: CSASPSGHRVSYEQYF.

The chain carries TRBV12-3 or TRBV12-4 and TRBJ1-5; D remains unclear. CDR3 length equals 14 residues. Trimming stripped 3 bases from V and 7 bases from J, with 13 bases between. CDR3 sequence: CASSFTGRNQPQHF. CDR3 sequence (DNA): TGTGCCAGCAGTTTCACCGGAAGGAACCAGCCCCAGCATTTT.

The rearrangement links TRBV28 to TRBJ1-2; TRBD1 is a possible D gene (5 bases). Germline V lookup: CDR1 MDHEN, CDR2 SYDVKM. The V and J ends lost 5 bases and 4 bases respectively, with 14 bases between them. The CDR3 covers 14 residues. The CDR3 reads CASSLDTGLYGYTF. The CDR3 bases are TGTGCCAGCAGTCTTGACACAGGCCTCTATGGCTACACCTTC.